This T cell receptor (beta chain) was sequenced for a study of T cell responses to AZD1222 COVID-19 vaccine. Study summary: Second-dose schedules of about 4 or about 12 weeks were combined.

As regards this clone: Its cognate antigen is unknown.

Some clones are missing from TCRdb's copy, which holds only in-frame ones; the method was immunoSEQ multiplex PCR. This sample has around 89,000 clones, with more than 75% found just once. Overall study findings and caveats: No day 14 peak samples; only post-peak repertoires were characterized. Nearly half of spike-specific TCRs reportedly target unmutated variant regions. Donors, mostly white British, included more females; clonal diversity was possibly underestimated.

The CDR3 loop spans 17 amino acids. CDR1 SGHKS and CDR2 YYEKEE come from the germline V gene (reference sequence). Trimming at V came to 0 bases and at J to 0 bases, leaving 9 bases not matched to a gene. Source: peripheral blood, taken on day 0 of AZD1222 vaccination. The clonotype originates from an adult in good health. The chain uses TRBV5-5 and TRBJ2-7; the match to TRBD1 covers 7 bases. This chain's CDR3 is CASSLALTGKGSYEQYF. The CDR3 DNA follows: TGTGCCAGCAGCTTGGCCCTGACAGGGAAGGGCTCCTACGAGCAGTACTTC.